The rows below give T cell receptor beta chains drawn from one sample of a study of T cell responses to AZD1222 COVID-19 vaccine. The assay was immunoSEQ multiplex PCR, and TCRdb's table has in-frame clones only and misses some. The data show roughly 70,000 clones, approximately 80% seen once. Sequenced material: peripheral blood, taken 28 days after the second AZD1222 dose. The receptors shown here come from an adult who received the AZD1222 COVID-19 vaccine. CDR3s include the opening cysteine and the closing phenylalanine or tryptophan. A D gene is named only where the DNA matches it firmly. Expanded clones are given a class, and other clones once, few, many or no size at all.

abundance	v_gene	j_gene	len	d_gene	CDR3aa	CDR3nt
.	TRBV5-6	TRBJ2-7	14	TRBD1	CASSLEDRVGEQYF	TGTGCCAGCAGCCTAGAGGACAGGGTCGGCGAGCAGTACTTC
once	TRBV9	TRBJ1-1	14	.	CASSVAGPNTEAFF	TGTGCCAGCAGCGTAGCAGGGCCGAACACTGAAGCTTTCTTT
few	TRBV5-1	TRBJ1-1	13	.	CASSLEVNTEAFF	TGCGCCAGCAGCTTGGAGGTAAACACTGAAGCTTTCTTT
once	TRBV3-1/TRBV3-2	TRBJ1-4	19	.	CASSQDWCCGAPEEEKLFF	TGTGCCAGCAGCCAAGATTGGTGTTGCGGGGCGCCGGAAGAAGAAAAACTGTTTTTT
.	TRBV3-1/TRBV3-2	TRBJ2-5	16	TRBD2	CASSQGGGAGGETQYF	TGTGCCAGCAGCCAAGGTGGCGGGGCCGGGGGGGAGACCCAGTACTTC
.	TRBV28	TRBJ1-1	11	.	CASSLVGKAFF	TGTGCCAGCAGTTTGGTCGGGAAAGCTTTCTTT
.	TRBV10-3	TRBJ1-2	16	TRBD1	CAISEWDRGNTPGYTF	TGTGCCATCAGTGAGTGGGACAGGGGGAATACCCCTGGCTACACCTTC
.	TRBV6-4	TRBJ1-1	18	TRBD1	CASSEPLGTAKMNTEAFF	TGTGCCAGCAGCGAACCACTGGGGACAGCTAAGATGAACACTGAAGCTTTCTTT
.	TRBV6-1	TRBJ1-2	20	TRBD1	CASSERDRTHQTERLYGYTF	TGTGCCAGCAGTGAACGGGACAGAACACACCAGACCGAAAGACTCTATGGCTACACCTTC
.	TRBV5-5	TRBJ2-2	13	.	CASSLVSSGELFF	TGTGCCAGCAGCTTGGTGTCGTCCGGGGAGCTGTTTTTT
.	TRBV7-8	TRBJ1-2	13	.	CASSSRSNYGYTF	TGTGCCAGCAGCTCTCGTTCTAACTATGGCTACACCTTC
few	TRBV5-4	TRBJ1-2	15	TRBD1	CASSNFDRGDYGYTF	TGTGCCAGCAGTAACTTCGACAGGGGTGACTATGGCTACACCTTC
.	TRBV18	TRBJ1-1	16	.	CASSPATSTIPTEAFF	TGTGCCAGCTCACCCGCGACAAGTACGATACCCACTGAAGCTTTCTTT
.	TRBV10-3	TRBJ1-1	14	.	CAIRMNRADTEAFF	TGTGCCATCAGGATGAACAGGGCCGACACTGAAGCTTTCTTT
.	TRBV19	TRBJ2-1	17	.	CASSIPAYKSSYNEQFF	TGTGCCAGTAGTATCCCAGCGTATAAGAGCTCCTACAATGAGCAGTTCTTC
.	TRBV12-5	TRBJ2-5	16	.	CASGPYLTNLPETQYF	TGTGCTAGTGGTCCCTACCTGACGAATCTCCCGGAGACCCAGTACTTC
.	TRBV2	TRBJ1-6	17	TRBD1	CAIKHHRGPLYNSPLHF	TGTGCCATAAAACACCACAGGGGCCCATTATATAATTCACCCCTCCACTTT
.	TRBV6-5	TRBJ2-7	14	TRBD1	CASRTGQGSYEQYF	TGTGCCAGCAGGACGGGACAGGGTTCCTACGAGCAGTACTTC
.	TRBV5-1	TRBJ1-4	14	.	CASSPQPGSEKLFF	TGCGCCAGCAGTCCACAGCCAGGGTCCGAAAAACTGTTTTTT
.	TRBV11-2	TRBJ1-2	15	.	CASSSRLARNYGYTF	TGTGCCAGCAGCTCGCGGCTGGCCAGGAACTATGGCTACACCTTC